Sequencing of this T cell receptor (beta chain) was carried out in a study of cytomegalovirus exposure and HLA in healthy donors. On the study more broadly: Of several hundred genotyped donors, about 81% clustered with self-reported Caucasian donors. Findings and limits, study-wide: There were reportedly fewer N-insertions in an Asian-associated ancestry cluster than the roughly 670-donor mean, in a later analysis. Rates of TCR association differed by HLA locus in a later analysis, with DRB1 highest and HLA-C lowest. Later work showed greater clonal expansion in HLA-associated TCR beta chains than in equally common others.

The CDR3 loop spans 16 amino acids. Trimming at V came to 6 bases and at J to 3 bases, leaving 14 bases not matched to a gene. CDR1 and CDR2 (germline): MNHEY, SMNVEV (reference sequence). This clone is a singleton in its sample. Its antigen is undetermined. Primers: 60 Vbeta forward and 13 Jbeta reverse. Clones were sequenced by immunoSEQ multiplex PCR, and TCRdb holds only the in-frame ones, with some missing. Of approximately 100,000 clones listed, 70% to 80% were seen once; the top ten hold more than 2%. The rearrangement uses TRBV27 and TRBJ2-7; TRBD1 aligns across 7 bases. The sequenced sample consisted of PBMCs. The TCR originated in a human donor in good health. The CDR3, as DNA: TGTGCCAGCAGCCAGGCTCTCGGGACAGACCTCTACGAGCAGTACTTC. This encodes CASSQALGTDLYEQYF.